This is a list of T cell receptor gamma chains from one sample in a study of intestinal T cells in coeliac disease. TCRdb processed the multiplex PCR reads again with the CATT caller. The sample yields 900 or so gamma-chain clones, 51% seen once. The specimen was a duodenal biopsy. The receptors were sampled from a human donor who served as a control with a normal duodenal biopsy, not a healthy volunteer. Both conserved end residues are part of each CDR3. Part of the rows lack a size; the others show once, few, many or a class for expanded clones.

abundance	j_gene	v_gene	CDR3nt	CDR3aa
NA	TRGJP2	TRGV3	TGTGCACCTGGGACAGGCGCGTGTGTAATTGGTGATTGGATCAAGACGTTT	CAPGTGACVIGDWIKTF
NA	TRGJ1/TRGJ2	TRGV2	TGTGCCACCTGGGGAACGGGCAACACCGTCCCAGTGCACAGTAATAGACCCCAGAGTTTATATAAGAAACTCTTT	CATWGTGNTVPVHSNRPQSLYKKLF
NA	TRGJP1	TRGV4	TGTGCCACCTGGGAGTCGCCAACTGGTTGGTTCAAGATATTT	CATWESPTGWFKIF
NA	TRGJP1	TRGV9	TGTGCCTTGTGGGAGGTGACCACTGGTTGGTTCAAGATATTT	CALWEVTTGWFKIF
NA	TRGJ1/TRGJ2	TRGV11	TGTGCCTGCTGGATTAGGTACGGGAATTATTATAAGAAACTCTTT	CACWIRYGNYYKKLF
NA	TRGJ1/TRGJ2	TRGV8	TGTGCCACCTGGGATAAACGGGTTTTTATTTATAAGAAACTCTTT	CATWDKRVFIYKKLF
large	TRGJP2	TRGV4	TGTGCCACCTGGGATCCCAAAAGTAGTGATTGGATCAAGACGTTT	CATWDPKSSDWIKTF
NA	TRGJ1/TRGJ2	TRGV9	TGTGCCTTGTGGGAGGTTTTAGAGGATCCATTTATTTATAAGAAACTCTTT	CALWEVLEDPFIYKKLF
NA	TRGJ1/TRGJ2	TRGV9	TGTGCCTTGTGGGAGGCTGAGCCTAATTATTATAAGAAACTCTTT	CALWEAEPNYYKKLF
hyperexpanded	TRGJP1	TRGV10	TGTGCTGCGTGGGATTCTGGGACTGGTTGGTTCAAGATATTT	CAAWDSGTGWFKIF
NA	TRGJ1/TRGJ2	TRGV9	TGTGCCTTTGTGGGCGTTTCTGGTCTAGGTAAGAAACTCTTT	CAFVGVSGLGKKLF
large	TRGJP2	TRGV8	TGTGCCACCTGGGATCGAGGTAGTGATTGGATCAAGACGTTT	CATWDRGSDWIKTF
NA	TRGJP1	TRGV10	TGTGCTGCGTGCGCCCTAAGAAATACCACTGGTTGGTTCAAGATATTT	CAACALRNTTGWFKIF
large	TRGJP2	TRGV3	TGTGCCACCTGGACAGGCGCGTGTGTAATTGGTGATTGGATCAAGACGTTT	CATWTGACVIGDWIKTF
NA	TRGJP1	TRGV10	TGTGCTGCGTGGTTTTTTTGGGTTGGTTTCAAGATATTT	CAAWFFWVGFKIF